This TCR beta chain was identified during a study of T cell clonality in common variable immunodeficiency. Equal genomic DNA amounts from CVID and control samples were sequenced. Repertoires were generated with immunoSEQ multiplex PCR, while TCRdb's copy carries only in-frame clones and drops some. The profile covers 35,000 to 55,000 clones, none occurring a single time. This clone was observed at least ten times. Its matching antigen is unknown. Read sequence stops 3 residues before the CDR3 end, and the germline J gene provides the missing end. Other DNA sequences within the sample encode an identical CDR3. From germline, CDR1 is SGHNT and CDR2 YYREEE (reference sequence). CDR3 size: 15 residues. Overall study results and limits: Compared with controls, CVID subjects had fewer shared TCRbeta clones.

Sample: peripheral blood mononuclear cells. This sequence was found in a person between 18 and 75 years old in good health. The chain is built from TRBV5-4 and TRBJ1-2, with 10 nucleotides matching TRBD1. CDR3 region: CASSLAWDRGSGYTF. CDR3 DNA, as far as it was read: TGTGCCAGCAGCTTGGCTTGGGACAGGGGATCGGGC.